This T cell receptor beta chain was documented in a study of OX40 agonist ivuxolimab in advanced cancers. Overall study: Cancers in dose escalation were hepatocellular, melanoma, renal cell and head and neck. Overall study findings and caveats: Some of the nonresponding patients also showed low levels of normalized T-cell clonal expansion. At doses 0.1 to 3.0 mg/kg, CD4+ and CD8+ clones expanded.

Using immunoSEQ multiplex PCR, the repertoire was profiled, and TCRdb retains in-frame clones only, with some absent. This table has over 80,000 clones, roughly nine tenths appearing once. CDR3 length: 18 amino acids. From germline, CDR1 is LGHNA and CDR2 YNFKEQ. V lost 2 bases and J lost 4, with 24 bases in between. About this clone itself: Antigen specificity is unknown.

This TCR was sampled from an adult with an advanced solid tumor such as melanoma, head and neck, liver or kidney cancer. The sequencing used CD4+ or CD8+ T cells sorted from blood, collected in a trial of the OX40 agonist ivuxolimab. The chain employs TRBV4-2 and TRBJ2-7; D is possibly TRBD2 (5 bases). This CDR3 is CASSQTRRERVFSYEQYF. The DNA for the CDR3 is TGTGCCAGCAGCCAAACGCGTAGAGAGAGGGTGTTCAGTTACGAGCAGTACTTC.